Sequencing of this T cell receptor (beta chain) was carried out in a study of OX40 agonist ivuxolimab in advanced cancers. About the study: Patients received ivuxolimab, an intravenous treatment, every 2 weeks at 0.01 to 10 mg/kg. Of mixed ages from roughly 23 to 80 and averaging approximately 60 years, the group was around 78% male.

In germline, CDR1 is SNHLY, CDR2 FYNNEI. Trimming pared 3 bases from V and 7 bases from J, leaving 10 bases between. The CDR3 runs 13 residues. Method: immunoSEQ multiplex PCR; TCRdb's copy keeps in-frame clones and lacks some. Counted here are tens of thousands of clones, 84% occurring once; the ten biggest clones make up about 2%. This specimen was CD4+ or CD8+ T cells sorted from blood, taken in a trial of the OX40 agonist ivuxolimab. This clonotype was sampled from an adult with an advanced solid tumor such as melanoma, head and neck, liver or kidney cancer. The rearrangement joins TRBV2 to TRBJ1-5, with unresolved D. CDR3 sequence (DNA): TGTGCCAGCAGTGAGGGTGCCCCCCAGCCCCAGCATTTT. This codes for CASSEGAPQPQHF.